These 22 T cell receptor beta chains were all obtained from the same sample, sequenced in a study of blood T cell repertoires in COVID-19. Sequenced by immunoSEQ multiplex PCR; TCRdb stores in-frame clones only, minus some. The data contain 150,000 to 200,000 clones, 80% to 85% of them singletons. Sequencing was done on a sample of PBMCs or T cells enriched from blood (not recorded which). These receptors were obtained from a woman aged 55-75 years who had recovered from COVID-19.

This clone occurred a few times. The chain joins TRBV4-2 to TRBJ1-2; the D gene is possibly TRBD1 (6 bases). Germline V gene sequence: CDR1 LGHNA, CDR2 YNFKEQ. Trimming took 4 bases from V and 4 from J, leaving 16 bases between them. The CDR3 has 15 residues. CDR3 in DNA: TGTGCCAGCAGCCCCAGGACAGAGACGATCTATGGCTACACCTTC. Its translation: CASSPRTETIYGYTF.

This chain joins TRBV13 and TRBJ2-5; 7 bases match TRBD1. Trimming removed 0 bases from V and 5 bases from J; junction bases left unmatched: 6. The CDR3 sequence is 15 residues long. CDR1 PRHDT and CDR2 FYEKMQ come from the germline V gene (reference sequence). CDR3 sequence reads: CASSLGNRGAETQYF. Written as DNA, the CDR3 is TGTGCCAGCAGCTTAGGGAACAGGGGCGCGGAGACCCAGTACTTC.

The genes are TRBV2 and TRBJ1-3; D not certain. CDR3 length equals 15 residues. Germline V gene data show CDR1 as SNHLY and CDR2 as FYNNEI. V was shortened by 3 bases and J by 0 bases, with 9 bases between the two germline ends. CDR3 sequence reads: CASSDQANSGNTIYF. CDR3 DNA: TGTGCCAGCAGTGACCAGGCAAACTCTGGAAACACCATATATTTT.

The chain uses TRBV7-9 and TRBJ2-7; TRBD2 aligns across 12 bases. Germline CDR1 reads SEHNR; CDR2 reads FQNEAQ (reference sequence). V gave up 5 bases and J gave up 5 bases; unmatched junction bases: 7. The CDR3 length is 15 residues. The CDR3 bases are TGTGCCAGCAGCCTTTTGACTAGCGGGAGCGACGAGCAGTACTTC. Residues: CASSLLTSGSDEQYF.

The sample holds a few counts of this clone. This chain links TRBV28 with TRBJ2-1, with TRBD2 matching 9 bases. Unmatched junction bases numbered 13, after V lost 10 bases and J lost 6 bases. The germline V gene has CDR1 MDHEN and CDR2 SYDVKM. CDR3 length: 15 amino acids. This CDR3 is CATLPGAGGSNEQFF. DNA for the CDR3: TGTGCCACCCTTCCCGGCGCGGGGGGGTCCAATGAGCAGTTCTTC.

The chain carries TRBV10-3 and TRBJ1-1; the D gene is possibly TRBD1 (6 bases). The CDR3 has 14 amino acids. Trimming pared 5 bases from V and 7 bases from J, leaving 17 bases between. Germline V gene sequence: CDR1 ENHRY, CDR2 SYGVKD. The CDR3 DNA is TGTGCCATCAGTAACTTAGGCAGGGGTATTGAAGCTTTCTTT. Its translation is CAISNLGRGIEAFF.

The gene calls are TRBV28 and TRBJ1-2; D is uncertain. CDR1 is MDHEN, CDR2 SYDVKM, per germline. Between the trimmed V and J ends, which lost 10 bases and 8 bases, there was a span of 14 bases. The CDR3 covers 11 residues. The CDR3 here is CATDIVGGYTF. CDR3 coding DNA: TGTGCCACAGACATTGTGGGCGGCTACACCTTC.

The chain is built from TRBV29-1 and TRBJ2-1, with 10 bases fitting TRBD2. Per germline, CDR1 SQVTM and CDR2 ANQGSEA. The CDR3 has 15 residues. V dropped 1 base and J dropped 6; count of bases not matched to a gene: 6. CDR3: CSVEGPSGRSNEQFF. Written as DNA, the CDR3 is TGCAGCGTTGAAGGTCCTAGCGGGAGAAGCAATGAGCAGTTCTTC.

This clone was detected once. J is TRBJ2-7 and V is TRBV6-5; D may be TRBD2 (6 bases). V lost 10 bases and J lost 2, with 18 bases in between. This CDR3 contains 14 residues. Germline V lookup: CDR1 MNHEY, CDR2 SVGAGI. This CDR3 reads CATETTREAYEQYF. The CDR3 region has the DNA TGTGCCACCGAAACAACTAGGGAGGCCTACGAGCAGTACTTC.

This chain connects TRBV4-1 to TRBJ2-5, with a weak D call TRBD1 (5 bases). The CDR3 has 16 amino acids. Germline CDR1 MGHRA, CDR2 YSYEKL. V was clipped by 0 bases and J by 2 bases, with 13 bases between them. This chain's CDR3 is CASSQDFRASQETQYF. CDR3 in DNA: TGCGCCAGCAGCCAAGATTTCAGGGCCTCGCAAGAGACCCAGTACTTC.

The chain uses TRBV18 and TRBJ2-1; 9 bases are shared with TRBD2. The V gene end was trimmed by 3 bases and the J gene end by 5 bases; junction bases not matched to a gene: 2. Germline values: CDR1 KGHSH, CDR2 LQKENI. This CDR3 is built from 14 residues. CDR3 bases: TGTGCCAGCTCACCGGTAGCGGGAGACAATGAGCAGTTCTTC. Protein product: CASSPVAGDNEQFF.

The chain has TRBV18 and TRBJ1-1; TRBD1 matches 9 bases. CDR3 length: 20 amino acids. Unmatched junction bases numbered 16, after V lost 1 base and J lost 1 base. Germline V CDR1 and CDR2: KGHSH, LQKENI. Here the CDR3 reads CASSPRPGTGPAPWNTEAFF. The DNA for the CDR3 is TGTGCCAGCTCACCACGTCCCGGGACAGGGCCAGCACCTTGGAACACTGAAGCTTTCTTT.

This clone was observed a single time. This chain links TRBV29-1 with TRBJ1-4; 7 bases line up with TRBD1. Germline trimming cut 6 bases from V and 5 bases from J; bases unmatched to any gene: 6. This CDR3 has 13 residues. CDR1 and CDR2 from the germline V gene are SQVTM and ANQGSEA. The CDR3 nucleotides are TGCAGCGTGAGGGACAGACTGAATGAAAAACTGTTTTTT. Translation: CSVRDRLNEKLFF.

The chain carries TRBV27 and TRBJ1-2, with 7 positions matching TRBD1. J was trimmed by 4 bases and V by 5 bases; bases with no gene match: 4. This CDR3 has 13 amino acids. Germline CDR1 MNHEY, CDR2 SMNVEV (reference sequence). CDR3 DNA sequence: TGTGCCAGCAGTCTACAGGGGACCTATGGCTACACCTTC. It encodes CASSLQGTYGYTF.

The chain is built from TRBV5-1 and TRBJ2-7; weak D call: TRBD2 (8 bases). Germline lookup yields CDR1 SGHRS and CDR2 YFSETQ. Deletions cut 2 bases from V and 5 bases from J, with 17 bases between. The CDR3 runs 15 residues. CDR3 sequence: CASSFPGGGFNEQYF. The CDR3 region has the DNA TGCGCCAGCAGCTTCCCGGGAGGGGGCTTCAACGAGCAGTACTTC. Looking up the rest from reference TRBV5-1 and TRBJ2-7 gives the full variable domain: KAGVTQTPRYLIKTRGQQVTLSCSPISGHRSVSWYQQTPGQGLQFLFEYFSETQRNKGNFPGRFSGRQFSNSRSEMNVSTLELGDSALYLCASSFPGGGFNEQYFGPGTRLTVT.

This clone appeared a few times. This rearrangement joins TRBV11-2 to TRBJ1-5; perhaps TRBD1 as D (5 bases). Trimming removed 5 bases at V and 4 bases at J, with 15 bases between. The CDR3 is made up of 15 amino acids. The germline V gene encodes CDR1 SGHAT and CDR2 FQNNGV. CDR3 amino acids: CASSQDTGGNQPQHF. The DNA for the CDR3 is TGTGCCAGCAGCCAGGACACCGGGGGGAATCAGCCCCAGCATTTT.

The chain is built from TRBV6-1 and TRBJ1-2, with a tentative D call TRBD1 (5 bases). The germline V and J ends were trimmed by 3 bases and 9 bases, with 14 bases remaining between them. Germline CDR1 and CDR2: MNHNS and SASEGT. The CDR3 runs to 13 residues. The CDR3 loop reads CASSDGGIGRYTF. The CDR3, as DNA: TGTGCCAGCAGTGACGGGGGGATCGGTCGCTACACCTTC.

The rearrangement uses TRBV28 and TRBJ1-5, with TRBD1 identical over 7 bases. The CDR3 has 13 amino acids. Looked up from germline, CDR1 is MDHEN and CDR2 is SYDVKM. CDR3 DNA: TGTGCGGGGGGCAGGGGGGCGGAACAGCCCCAGCATTTT. This translates into CAGGRGAEQPQHF.

This chain connects TRBV20-1 to TRBJ2-1; tentatively, D is TRBD1 (5 bases). V lost 8 bases to trimming and J lost 9 bases, with 11 bases between them. From germline, CDR1 is DFQATT and CDR2 SNEGSKA (reference sequence). This CDR3 has 10 amino acids. CDR3 bases: TGCAGTCAGGGTGTCGGTGAGCAGTTCTTC. This encodes CSQGVGEQFF.

The chain is built from TRBV28 and TRBJ2-2; possible D gene TRBD2, 6 bases. The V gene's germline CDR1 is MDHEN and CDR2 SYDVKM. Trimming stripped 2 bases from V and 7 bases from J, with 20 bases between. This CDR3 region has 17 residues. CDR3 DNA: TGTGCCAGCAGTTTAAAGAGTTCGTGGTTGGGAGGCGGGGAGCTGTTTTTT. Protein: CASSLKSSWLGGGELFF.

The V gene is TRBV5-5, the J gene TRBJ2-5, with D hard to call. Per germline, CDR1 SGHKS and CDR2 YYEKEE (reference sequence). The CDR3 is 11 amino acids. V was clipped by 3 bases and J by 4 bases, with 4 bases between them. The CDR3 nucleotides read TGTGCCAGCAGCTCCTTAGAGACCCAGTACTTC. It codes for CASSSLETQYF.

The chain couples TRBV28 to TRBJ1-5, with TRBD1 identical over 8 bases. CDR3 size: 18 residues. The germline V gene has CDR1 MDHEN and CDR2 SYDVKM. The V and J ends lost 5 bases and 0 bases, in that order; junction bases with no gene match: 12. The CDR3 sequence is CASSVDRGWGYSNQPQHF. CDR3 coding DNA: TGTGCCAGCAGTGTCGACAGGGGCTGGGGTTATAGCAATCAGCCCCAGCATTTT.